The 3 T cell receptor beta chains listed next were all sequenced from one sample in a study of cytomegalovirus exposure and HLA in healthy donors. Sequencing used immunoSEQ multiplex PCR; TCRdb keeps in-frame clones, though not all of them. Among over 85,000 clones, 70% to 90% were seen once, and the ten largest hold almost 1.5%. The sequencing input was PBMCs. The source of these receptors is a woman aged 25 to 39 in good health and CMV-seropositive.

V is TRBV15 and J is TRBJ2-2; D is possibly TRBD2 (5 bases). The germline V gene has CDR1 LNHNV and CDR2 YYDKDF (reference sequence). Deletions cut 4 bases from V and 5 bases from J, with 14 bases between. The CDR3 has 15 residues. The CDR3 sequence is CATSIARGGTGELFF. The CDR3 coding sequence is TGTGCCACCAGCATCGCCCGGGGTGGTACCGGGGAGCTGTTTTTT.

This rearrangement joins TRBV7-2 to TRBJ1-1; unclear D gene. This CDR3 comprises 14 residues. From germline, CDR1 is SGHTA and CDR2 FQGNSA. Trimming took off 6 bases at V and 0 bases at J, with 11 bases between the two ends. The CDR3 sequence: CASRSRSLNTEAFF. DNA for the CDR3: TGTGCCAGCAGGTCTAGGAGCCTGAACACTGAAGCTTTCTTT.

CDR3 amino acids: CASGLGRGRHTEAFF. The CDR3 bases are TGTGCTAGTGGTTTGGGCAGGGGGCGGCACACTGAAGCTTTCTTT. The chain has TRBV12-5 and TRBJ1-1; 8 nucleotides match TRBD1. Germline loops: CDR1 LGHNT, CDR2 FRNRAP. The CDR3 loop spans 15 amino acids. V shed 1 base and J 3 bases; nucleotides not matched to a gene: 4.